This TCR beta chain originates from a study of OX40 agonist ivuxolimab in advanced cancers. The CDR3 consists of 14 residues. Germline assignment: CDR1 LGHNA and CDR2 YNFKEQ. Trimming removed 5 bases from V and 2 bases from J, with 13 bases in between. The assay was immunoSEQ multiplex PCR, and TCRdb's table has in-frame clones only and misses some. Of tens of thousands of clones listed, 85% to 95% are singletons. The receptor was derived from an adult with an advanced solid tumor such as melanoma, head and neck, liver or kidney cancer. This chain links TRBV4-2 with TRBJ2-7; D is unresolved. Sample: CD4+ or CD8+ T cells sorted from blood, taken in a trial of the OX40 agonist ivuxolimab. For the CDR3, the DNA is TGTGCCAGCAGCGACGGGTACGCACCCTACGAGCAGTACTTC. It codes for CASSDGYAPYEQYF.